This T cell receptor (beta chain) appears in the sequencing data of a study of PD-1 blockade in classical Hodgkin lymphoma. Assay: immunoSEQ multiplex PCR; the TCRdb copy retains only in-frame clones and omits some. In the table there are roughly 40,000 clones, 87% of which are singletons. J lost 7 bases, V lost 5 bases, and 10 bases had no gene match. Looked up from germline, CDR1 is ENHRY and CDR2 is SYGVKD. This CDR3 is built from 15 residues. Brentuximab vedotin exposure varied, and every patient relapsed after autologous stem cell transplantation. Best responses were complete response, partial response or progressive disease. This clone is a singleton in its sample. Its specificity is not known. Study-level results: Relative to healthy donors, newly diagnosed patients reportedly had lower baseline TCR diversity, which was reported as lower still in relapsed/refractory patients. Complete responders possessed baseline diversity comparable to newly diagnosed patients.

This receptor was identified in a human donor with classical Hodgkin lymphoma. Sequences were derived from peripheral blood mononuclear cells (PBMCs), sampled at baseline. The chain joins TRBV10-3 to TRBJ2-5; 10 positions agree with TRBD2. In DNA form, the CDR3 reads TGTGCCATCAGTCCCGGGACTAGCGTGTCCGGGACCCAGTACTTC. It yields the protein CAISPGTSVSGTQYF.